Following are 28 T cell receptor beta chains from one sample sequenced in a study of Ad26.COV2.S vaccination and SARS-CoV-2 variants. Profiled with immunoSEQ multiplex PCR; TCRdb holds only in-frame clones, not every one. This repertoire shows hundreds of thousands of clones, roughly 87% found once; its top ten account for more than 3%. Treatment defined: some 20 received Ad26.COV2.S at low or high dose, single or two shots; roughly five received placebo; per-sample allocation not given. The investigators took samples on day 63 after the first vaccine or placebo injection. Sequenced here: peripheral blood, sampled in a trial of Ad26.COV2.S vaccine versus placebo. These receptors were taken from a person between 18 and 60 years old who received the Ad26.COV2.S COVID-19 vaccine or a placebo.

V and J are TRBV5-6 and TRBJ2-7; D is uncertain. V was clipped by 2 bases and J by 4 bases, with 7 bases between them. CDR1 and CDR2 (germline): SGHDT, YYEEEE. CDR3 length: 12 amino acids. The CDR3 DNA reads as TGTGCCAGCAGCTTTGCCGGGTACGAGCAGTACTTC. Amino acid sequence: CASSFAGYEQYF.

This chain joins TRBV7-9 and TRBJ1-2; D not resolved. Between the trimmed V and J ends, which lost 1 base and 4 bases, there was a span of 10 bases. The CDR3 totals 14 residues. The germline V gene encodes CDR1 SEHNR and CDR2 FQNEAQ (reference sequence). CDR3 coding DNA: TGTGCCAGCAGCTTAGGCGGGGTTACCTATGGCTACACCTTC. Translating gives CASSLGGVTYGYTF. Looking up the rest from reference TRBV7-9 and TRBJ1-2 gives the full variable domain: DTGVSQNPRHKITKRGQNVTFRCDPISEHNRLYWYRQTLGQGPEFLTYFQNEAQLEKSRLLSDRFSAERPKGSFSTLEIQRTEQGDSAMYLCASSLGGVTYGYTFGSGTRLTVV.

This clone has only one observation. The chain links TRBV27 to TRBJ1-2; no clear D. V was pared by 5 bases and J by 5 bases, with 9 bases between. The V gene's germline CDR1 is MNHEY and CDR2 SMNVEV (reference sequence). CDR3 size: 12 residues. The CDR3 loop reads CASSDSPYGYTF. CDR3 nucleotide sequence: TGTGCCAGCAGTGATTCTCCTTATGGCTACACCTTC.

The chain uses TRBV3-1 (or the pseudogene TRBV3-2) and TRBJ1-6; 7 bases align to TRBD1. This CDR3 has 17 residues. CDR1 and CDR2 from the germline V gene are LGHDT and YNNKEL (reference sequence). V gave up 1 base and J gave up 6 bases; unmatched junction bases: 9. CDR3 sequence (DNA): TGTGCCAGCAGCCAAGTAGCCTCCGGGACAGTTAATTCACCCCTCCACTTT. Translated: CASSQVASGTVNSPLHF.

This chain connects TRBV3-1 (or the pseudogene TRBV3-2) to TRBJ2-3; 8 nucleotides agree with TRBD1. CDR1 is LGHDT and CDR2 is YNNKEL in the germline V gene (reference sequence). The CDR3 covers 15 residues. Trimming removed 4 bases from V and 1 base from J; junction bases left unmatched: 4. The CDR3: CASSLRTGRTDTQYF. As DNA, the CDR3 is TGTGCCAGCAGCCTTAGGACAGGGCGCACAGATACGCAGTATTTT.

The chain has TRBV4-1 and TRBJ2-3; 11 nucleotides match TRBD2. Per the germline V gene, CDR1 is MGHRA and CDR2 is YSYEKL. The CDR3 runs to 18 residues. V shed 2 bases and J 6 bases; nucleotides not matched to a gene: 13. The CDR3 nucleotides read TGCGCCAGCAGCCAATACGGGACTAGCGGAACCACGGGCGATACGCAGTATTTT. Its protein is CASSQYGTSGTTGDTQYF.

Written as DNA, the CDR3 is TGTGCCAGCAGCCGCGAGCTACAGCCCCAGCATTTT. This codes for CASSRELQPQHF. This chain joins TRBV7-2 and TRBJ1-5; D remains ambiguous. V was pared by 5 bases and J by 7 bases, with 9 bases between. The CDR3 totals 12 residues. From germline, CDR1 is SGHTA and CDR2 FQGNSA.

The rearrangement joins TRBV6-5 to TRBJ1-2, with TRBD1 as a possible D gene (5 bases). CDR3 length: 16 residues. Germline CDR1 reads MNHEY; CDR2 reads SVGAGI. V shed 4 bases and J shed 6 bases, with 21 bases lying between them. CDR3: CASSSSGIREKDGYTF. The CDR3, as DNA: TGTGCCAGCAGTTCCTCAGGGATCAGGGAGAAGGATGGCTACACCTTC.

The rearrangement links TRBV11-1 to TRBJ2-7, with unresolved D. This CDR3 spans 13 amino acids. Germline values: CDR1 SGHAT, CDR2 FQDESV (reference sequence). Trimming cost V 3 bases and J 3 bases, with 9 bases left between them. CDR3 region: CASSLAYNYEQYF. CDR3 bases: TGTGCCAGCAGCTTGGCCTACAACTACGAGCAGTACTTC.

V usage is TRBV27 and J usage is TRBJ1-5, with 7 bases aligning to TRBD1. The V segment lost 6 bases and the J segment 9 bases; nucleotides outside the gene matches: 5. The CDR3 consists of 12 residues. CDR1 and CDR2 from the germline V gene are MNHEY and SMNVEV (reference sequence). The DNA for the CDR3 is TGTGCCAGCAGCCCAGGGGGGGGGCCCCAGCATTTT. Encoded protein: CASSPGGGPQHF.

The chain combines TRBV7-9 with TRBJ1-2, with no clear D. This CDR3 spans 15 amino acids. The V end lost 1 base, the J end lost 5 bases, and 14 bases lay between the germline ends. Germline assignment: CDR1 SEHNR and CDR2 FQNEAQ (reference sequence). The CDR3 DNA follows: TGTGCCAGCAGCTTAGGGAATGGGCCGCTGTATGGCTACACCTTC. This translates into CASSLGNGPLYGYTF.

The CDR3 reads CASSQGPGLNTEAFF. CDR3 sequence (DNA): TGCGCCAGCAGCCAAGGTCCAGGACTCAACACTGAAGCTTTCTTT. The rearrangement joins TRBV4-1 to TRBJ1-1; D is undetermined. V was pared by 1 base and J by 2 bases, with 11 bases between. The CDR3 has 15 amino acids. Germline values: CDR1 MGHRA, CDR2 YSYEKL.

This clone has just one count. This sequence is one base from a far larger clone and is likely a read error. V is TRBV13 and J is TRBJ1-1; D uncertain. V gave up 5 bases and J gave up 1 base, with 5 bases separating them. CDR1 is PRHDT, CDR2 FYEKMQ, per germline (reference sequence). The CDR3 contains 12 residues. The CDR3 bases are TGTGCCAGCAGCCCCCGGAACACTGAAGCTTTCTTT. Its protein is CASSPRNTEAFF.

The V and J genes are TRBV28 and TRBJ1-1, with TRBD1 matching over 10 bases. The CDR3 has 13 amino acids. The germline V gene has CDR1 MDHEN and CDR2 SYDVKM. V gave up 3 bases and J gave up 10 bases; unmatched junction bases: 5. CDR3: CASSLGDRGTAFF. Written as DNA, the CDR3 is TGTGCCAGCAGTTTGGGGGACAGGGGCACAGCTTTCTTT.

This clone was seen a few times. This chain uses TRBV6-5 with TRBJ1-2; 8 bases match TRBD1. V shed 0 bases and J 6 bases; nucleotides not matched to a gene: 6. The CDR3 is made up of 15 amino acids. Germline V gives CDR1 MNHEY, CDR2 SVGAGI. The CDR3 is CASSYSDRGNHGYTF. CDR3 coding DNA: TGTGCCAGCAGTTACTCCGACAGGGGAAATCATGGCTACACCTTC.

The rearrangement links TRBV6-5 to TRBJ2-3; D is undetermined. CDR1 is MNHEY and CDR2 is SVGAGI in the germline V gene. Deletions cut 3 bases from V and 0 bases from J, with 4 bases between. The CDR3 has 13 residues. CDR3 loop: CASSYISTDTQYF. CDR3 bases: TGTGCCAGCAGTTATATCAGCACAGATACGCAGTATTTT.

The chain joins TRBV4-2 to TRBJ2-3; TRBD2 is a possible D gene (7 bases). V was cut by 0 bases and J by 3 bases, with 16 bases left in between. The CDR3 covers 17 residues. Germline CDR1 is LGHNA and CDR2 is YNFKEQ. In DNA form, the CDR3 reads TGTGCCAGCAGCCAAGATGGCCGGGGGGCCGCTACAGATACGCAGTATTTT. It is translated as CASSQDGRGAATDTQYF.

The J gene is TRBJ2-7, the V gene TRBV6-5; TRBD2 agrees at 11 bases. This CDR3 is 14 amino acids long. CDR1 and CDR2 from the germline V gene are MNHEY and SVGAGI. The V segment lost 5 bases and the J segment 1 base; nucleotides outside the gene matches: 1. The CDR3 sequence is CASSTSGGSYEQYF. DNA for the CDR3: TGTGCCAGCAGTACTAGCGGGGGATCCTACGAGCAGTACTTC.

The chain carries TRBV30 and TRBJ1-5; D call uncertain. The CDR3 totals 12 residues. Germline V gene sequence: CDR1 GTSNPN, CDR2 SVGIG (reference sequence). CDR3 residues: CATGDHNQPQHF. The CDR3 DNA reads TGTGCAACTGGGGATCACAATCAGCCCCAGCATTTT.

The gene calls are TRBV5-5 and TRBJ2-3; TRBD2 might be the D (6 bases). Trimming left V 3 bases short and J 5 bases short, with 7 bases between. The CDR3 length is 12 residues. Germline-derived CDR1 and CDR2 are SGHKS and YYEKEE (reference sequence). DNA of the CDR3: TGTGCCAGCAGCTCGGGGGTAGATACGCAGTATTTT. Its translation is CASSSGVDTQYF.

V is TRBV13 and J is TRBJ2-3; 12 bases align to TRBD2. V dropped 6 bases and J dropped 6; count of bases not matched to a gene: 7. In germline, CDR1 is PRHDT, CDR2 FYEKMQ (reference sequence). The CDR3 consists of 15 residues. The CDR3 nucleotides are TGTGCCAGCAGTTCGACTAGCGGGGGAGGGGATACGCAGTATTTT. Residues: CASSSTSGGGDTQYF.

DNA for the CDR3: TGTGCCAGCAGTTTATCGGGACCCCAACCTGCTTACAATGAGCAGTTCTTC. Protein product: CASSLSGPQPAYNEQFF. This chain joins TRBV27 and TRBJ2-1; D could derive from TRBD1 or TRBD2 (5 bases each). The CDR3 consists of 17 residues. Germline CDR1 and CDR2: MNHEY and SMNVEV (reference sequence). The V and J ends lost 0 bases and 4 bases respectively, with 16 bases between them.

For the CDR3, the DNA is TGTGCCAGCAGCTCAGGGACAGGGGTTTTGAGCTACACCTTC. Residues: CASSSGTGVLSYTF. The chain uses TRBV5-6 and TRBJ1-2; 10 bases are a match to TRBD1. This CDR3 has 14 amino acids. The V and J ends lost 3 bases and 9 bases, in that order; junction bases with no gene match: 8. Per the germline V gene, CDR1 is SGHDT and CDR2 is YYEEEE.

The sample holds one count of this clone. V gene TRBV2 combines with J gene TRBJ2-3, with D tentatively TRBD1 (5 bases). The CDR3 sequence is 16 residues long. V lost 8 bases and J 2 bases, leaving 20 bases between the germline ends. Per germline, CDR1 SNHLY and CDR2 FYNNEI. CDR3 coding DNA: TGTGCCAGCTTTTCTAGGGGTCGCTTAAACACAGATACGCAGTATTTT. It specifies CASFSRGRLNTDTQYF.

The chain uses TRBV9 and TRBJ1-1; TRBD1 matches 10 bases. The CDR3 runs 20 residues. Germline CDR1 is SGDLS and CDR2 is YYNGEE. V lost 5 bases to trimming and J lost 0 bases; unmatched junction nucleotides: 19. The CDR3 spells CASSEHKPGQGTPMNTEAFF. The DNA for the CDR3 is TGTGCCAGCAGTGAACATAAACCGGGACAGGGGACTCCTATGAACACTGAAGCTTTCTTT. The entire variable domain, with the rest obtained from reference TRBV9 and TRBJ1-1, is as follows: DSGVTQTPKHLITATGQRVTLRCSPRSGDLSVYWYQQSLDQGLQFLIQYYNGEERAKGNILERFSAQQFPDLHSELNLSSLELGDSALYFCASSEHKPGQGTPMNTEAFFGQGTRLTVV.

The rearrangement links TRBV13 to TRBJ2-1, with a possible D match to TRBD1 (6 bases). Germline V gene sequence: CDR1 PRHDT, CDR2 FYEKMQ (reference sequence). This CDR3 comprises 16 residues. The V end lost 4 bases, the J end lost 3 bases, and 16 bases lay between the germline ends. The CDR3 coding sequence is TGTGCCAGCAGCTCCCTCGTTGCGACAGGCTACAATGAGCAGTTCTTC. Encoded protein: CASSSLVATGYNEQFF.

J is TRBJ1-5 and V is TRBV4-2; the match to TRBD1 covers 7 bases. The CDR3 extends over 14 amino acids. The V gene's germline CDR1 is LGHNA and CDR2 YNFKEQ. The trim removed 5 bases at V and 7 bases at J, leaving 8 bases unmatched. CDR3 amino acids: CASSATGEEQPQHF. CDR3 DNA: TGTGCCAGCAGCGCAACAGGGGAGGAACAGCCCCAGCATTTT.

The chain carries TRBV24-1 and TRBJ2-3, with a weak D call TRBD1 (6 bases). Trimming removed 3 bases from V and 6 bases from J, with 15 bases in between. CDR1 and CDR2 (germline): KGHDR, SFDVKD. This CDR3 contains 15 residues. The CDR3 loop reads CATSDPDRFDDTQYF. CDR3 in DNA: TGTGCCACCAGTGATCCCGACAGGTTCGACGATACGCAGTATTTT.